The clone carrying this T cell receptor (beta chain) is deemed medium-sized. What it binds is unknown. The entry originates in a study of T cells in localized non-small cell lung cancer. The method was immunoSEQ multiplex PCR; TCRdb's version includes in-frame clones alone and lacks a portion of them. The sample consists of about 3,500 clones, 33% of them appearing once. In each case, adjacent lung free of atypia was taken at least 2 cm from the tumor margin. Study-wide points: Researchers found a median roughly 50 of the top 100 tumor clones in adjacent lung. A single tumor region was sequenced, leaving heterogeneity possible. Uninvolved adjacent lung had higher T cell clonality than tumor and all other tissues.

The CDR3 contains 13 residues. Germline CDR1 and CDR2: MNHGY and SAAAGT. The germline V and J ends were trimmed by 5 bases and 4 bases, with 11 bases remaining between them. This clonotype was obtained from a woman aged 40-70 years with stage I lung adenocarcinoma. This specimen was normal lung tissue next to the tumor, taken before any cancer treatment. The chain combines TRBV6-8 with TRBJ1-1; possible D gene TRBD1, 6 bases. The CDR3 DNA reads TGTGCCAGCAGTGTCGGGGGGCCCACTGAAGCTTTCTTT. Its protein product is CASSVGGPTEAFF.